The 19 T cell receptor beta chains below were found in one sample sequenced in a study of molecular identifiers for immune sequencing clone quantification. TCRdb itself ran the PCR reads through MiXCR, one entry per CDR3 protein. The sample has 600,000 to 650,000 distinct CDR3 sequences, 20% seen once; the top ten hold approximately 0.9%. The sequencing input was naive CD8+ T cells from blood, with Jurkat cell RNA spiked in. Noted subset: FACS-sorted CD8+CD4-CCR7+CD45RA+ naive T cells. Every receptor here comes from a human donor in good health. Some libraries in this study had Jurkat cell RNA spiked in.

The J gene is TRBJ2-1, the V gene TRBV4-3; no definite D call. This CDR3 has 16 residues. The V end lost 0 bases, the J end lost 0 bases, and 9 bases lay between the germline ends. CDR1 and CDR2 from the germline V gene are LGHNA and YSLEER. CDR3: CASSQDIGSSYNEQFF. The CDR3 nucleotides read TGCGCCAGCAGCCAAGATATAGGGTCCTCCTACAATGAGCAGTTCTTC.

This clonotype was seen only a few times. In nucleotides, the CDR3 is TGTGCCAGCAGCATACTGGTTGGTGGGCATGAAAAACTGTTTTTT. Amino acids: CASSILVGGHEKLFF. The chain joins TRBV11-2 to TRBJ1-4; D uncertain. V shed 5 bases and J shed 6 bases, with 16 bases lying between them. This CDR3 has 15 amino acids. From germline, CDR1 is SGHAT and CDR2 FQNNGV.

Remarks on this clonotype: Just one base apart from a much larger clone, this may be a read error. The V gene is TRBV20-1, the J gene TRBJ2-2, with TRBD1 as a possible D gene (6 bases). Per the germline V gene, CDR1 is DFQATT and CDR2 is SNEGSKA (reference sequence). This CDR3 spans 17 amino acids. The CDR3 is CSAHKQGHPNLAGEPFF. The CDR3 region has the DNA TGCAGTGCTCACAAACAGGGCCACCCCAACCTTGCCGGGGAGCCGTTTTTT.

This chain uses TRBV9 with TRBJ2-7, with D uncertain. This CDR3 spans 15 amino acids. Germline V CDR1 and CDR2: SGDLS, YYNGEE. The ends were cut back, 3 bases at V and 0 bases at J, with 13 bases in the middle. The CDR3 nucleotides read TGTGCCAGCAGCGACGGAGCCTCCCGCTCCTACGAGCAGTACTTC. Translation: CASSDGASRSYEQYF. Together with reference TRBV9 and TRBJ2-7, the CDR3 gives the full variable domain: DSGVTQTPKHLITATGQRVTLRCSPRSGDLSVYWYQQSLDQGLQFLIQYYNGEERAKGNILERFSAQQFPDLHSELNLSSLELGDSALYFCASSDGASRSYEQYFGPGTRLTVT.

This clonotype was found a few times. Given a much more abundant clone one base away, this may be a read error. The V call is TRBV5-1, the J call TRBJ2-1; the match to TRBD1 covers 8 bases. Germline CDR1 reads SGHRS; CDR2 reads YFSETQ. The CDR3 sequence is 15 residues long. The CDR3 here is CAGSLYPGQGNEQFF. For the CDR3, the DNA is TGCGCCGGCAGCTTGTATCCCGGACAGGGCAATGAGCAGTTCTTC.

This clonotype was detected many times. This chain's CDR3 is CASSQTPSGQPQHF. DNA for the CDR3: TGTGCCAGCAGCCAGACACCTTCGGGCCAGCCCCAGCATTTT. The V gene is TRBV6-2 or TRBV6-3, the J gene TRBJ1-5; D gene ambiguous. This CDR3 comprises 14 residues. With 6 bases removed from V and 7 bases from J, the gap between germline ends came to 16 bases. The germline V gene encodes CDR1 MNHEY and CDR2 SVGEGT.

As to this clonotype: This may stem from a read error, because a much larger clone lies one nucleotide away. The J gene is TRBJ2-2, the V gene TRBV7-7, with a weak D call TRBD2 (7 bases). CDR3 length equals 14 residues. The germline CDR1 and CDR2 sequences are SSHAT and FNYEAQ (reference sequence). The CDR3 spells CASAGGPNTGGLFF. Here the CDR3 DNA reads TGTGCCAGCGCCGGGGGGCCGAACACCGGGGGGCTGTTTTTT.

Ten or more counts support this clonotype. The chain is built from TRBV20-1 and TRBJ2-7, with 9 bases fitting TRBD2. CDR3 length: 13 residues. Germline V gene lookup returns CDR1 DFQATT and CDR2 SNEGSKA (reference sequence). Trimming removed 5 bases from V and 2 bases from J; junction bases left unmatched: 4. The chain's CDR3 is CSASSGRPYEQYF. The CDR3 nucleotides are TGCAGTGCTTCCAGCGGGAGGCCCTACGAGCAGTACTTC.

In this sample, this clonotype turned up many times. The V and J genes are TRBV14 and TRBJ2-5, with no clear D. The V end was cut by 0 bases, the J end by 5 bases, with 10 bases between. Germline V CDR1 and CDR2: SGHDN, FVKESK. CDR3 size: 14 residues. The CDR3 here is CASSQEKIFETQYF. In DNA form, the CDR3 reads TGTGCCAGCAGCCAAGAGAAGATCTTCGAGACCCAGTACTTC. The variable domain in full, with the rest retrieved from reference TRBV14 and TRBJ2-5, is EAGVTQFPSHSVIEKGQTVTLRCDPISGHDNLYWYRRVMGKEIKFLLHFVKESKQDESGMPNNRFLAERTGGTYSTLKVQPAELEDSGVYFCASSQEKIFETQYFGPGTRLLVL.

With respect to this clonotype: This may come from a read error, since a much larger clone is one base off. This chain connects TRBV30 to TRBJ2-3; TRBD2 aligns across 7 bases. CDR1 and CDR2 from the germline V gene are GTSNPN and SVGIG (reference sequence). With V trimmed by 1 base and J by 10 bases, 8 bases remained unmatched. CDR3 length: 13 residues. The CDR3 loop reads CAWSDTGGSAQYF. The DNA for the CDR3 is TGTGCCTGGAGTGATACTGGCGGGAGTGCGCAGTATTTT.

This clonotype was counted many times. V is TRBV20-1 and J is TRBJ2-7; weak D call: TRBD2 (6 bases). V lost 6 bases, J lost 4 bases, and 16 bases lay in between. The CDR3 sequence is 13 residues long. Germline loops: CDR1 DFQATT, CDR2 SNEGSKA (reference sequence). The CDR3 spells CSATGLPGYEQYF. CDR3 coding DNA: TGCAGTGCCACGGGACTTCCGGGATACGAGCAGTACTTC.

The rearrangement links TRBV20-1 to TRBJ1-2; 7 nucleotides agree with TRBD1. Germline V CDR1 and CDR2: DFQATT, SNEGSKA (reference sequence). The CDR3 consists of 14 residues. V was clipped by 3 bases and J by 0 bases; unmatched bases: 4. The CDR3 is CSASGTETNYGYTF. The CDR3 DNA is TGCAGTGCTAGTGGGACAGAAACTAACTATGGCTACACCTTC.

In this sample, this clonotype turned up many times. The chain combines TRBV5-6 with TRBJ2-7; 9 bases are a match to TRBD2. J was trimmed by 5 bases and V by 0 bases; bases with no gene match: 3. Germline-derived CDR1 and CDR2 are SGHDT and YYEEEE. There are 14 residues in the CDR3. The CDR3 DNA follows: TGTGCCAGCAGCTTGGGACTAGCGGTCCACGAGCAGTACTTC. It specifies CASSLGLAVHEQYF.

This rearrangement joins TRBV4-1 to TRBJ2-1; no reliable D call. Germline V gene sequence: CDR1 MGHRA, CDR2 YSYEKL. Trimming took 0 bases from V and 3 from J, leaving 9 bases between them. The CDR3 contains 15 residues. The CDR3 bases are TGCGCCAGCAGCCAAGATGCCAGGAGCTACAATGAGCAGTTCTTC. This translates into CASSQDARSYNEQFF.

The sample holds many counts of this clonotype. The chain links TRBV7-8 to TRBJ1-5; D remains unclear. The germline V gene has CDR1 SGHVS and CDR2 FQNEAQ. The V end was cut by 1 base, the J end by 7 bases, with 17 bases between. The CDR3 spans 16 residues. The DNA of the CDR3 is TGTGCCAGCAGCTTAGTTTTCGACCCTCCGGGGCAGCCCCAGCATTTT. This encodes CASSLVFDPPGQPQHF.

In its sample, this clonotype was seen a few times. This chain connects TRBV27 to TRBJ1-5; D uncertain. Germline CDR1 is MNHEY and CDR2 is SMNVEV (reference sequence). Trimming removed 5 bases from V and 5 bases from J, with 13 bases in between. The CDR3 sequence is 14 residues long. This chain's CDR3 is CASSPIETYQPQHF. CDR3 DNA sequence: TGTGCCAGCAGTCCTATTGAGACGTATCAGCCCCAGCATTTT.

This clonotype was observed many times. Written as DNA, the CDR3 is TGTGCCAGCAGCCCCTACGGCCCCCACGTCAACAATGAGCAGTTCTTC. Its translation: CASSPYGPHVNNEQFF. The V call is TRBV7-9, the J call TRBJ2-1, with D uncertain. The CDR3 contains 16 residues. Trimming stripped 5 bases from V and 5 bases from J, with 19 bases between. Germline loops: CDR1 SEHNR, CDR2 FQNEAQ (reference sequence).

This clonotype showed up many times. This chain uses TRBV7-9 with TRBJ2-4; D perhaps matches TRBD2 (5 bases). Trimming took 0 bases from V and 0 from J, leaving 9 bases between them. Germline V gene lookup returns CDR1 SEHNR and CDR2 FQNEAQ (reference sequence). The CDR3 consists of 16 residues. CDR3 in DNA: TGTGCCAGCAGCTTAGCCCGGACTGTAGCCAAAAACATTCAGTACTTC. This codes for CASSLARTVAKNIQYF.

This clonotype was counted many times. V is TRBV6-1 and J is TRBJ1-2; 9 nucleotides agree with TRBD1. V lost 7 bases to trimming and J lost 7 bases; unmatched junction nucleotides: 10. Germline V lookup: CDR1 MNHNS, CDR2 SASEGT. The CDR3 is made up of 14 amino acids. Written as DNA, the CDR3 is TGTGCCAGCACCACAATAGGACAGGGGTTTGGCTACACCTTC. Amino acid sequence: CASTTIGQGFGYTF.